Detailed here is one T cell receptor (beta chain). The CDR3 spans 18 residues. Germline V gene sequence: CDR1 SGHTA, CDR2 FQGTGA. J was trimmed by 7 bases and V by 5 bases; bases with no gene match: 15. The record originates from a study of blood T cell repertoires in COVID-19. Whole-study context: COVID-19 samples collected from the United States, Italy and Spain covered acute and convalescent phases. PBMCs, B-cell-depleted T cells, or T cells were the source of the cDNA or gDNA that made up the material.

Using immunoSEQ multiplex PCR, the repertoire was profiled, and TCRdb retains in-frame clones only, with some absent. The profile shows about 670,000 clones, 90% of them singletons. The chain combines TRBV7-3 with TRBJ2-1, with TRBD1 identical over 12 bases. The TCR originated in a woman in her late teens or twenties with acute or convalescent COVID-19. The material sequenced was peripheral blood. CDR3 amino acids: CASSLRTGTGGLRNEQFF. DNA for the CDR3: TGTGCCAGCAGCCTCAGAACCGGGACAGGGGGCTTAAGGAATGAGCAGTTCTTC.